The clone carrying this TCR beta chain has only a few counts. Its antigen is unknown. Germline CDR1 MDHEN, CDR2 SYDVKM. The CDR3 extends over 15 amino acids. The V segment lost 6 bases and the J segment 0 bases; nucleotides outside the gene matches: 8. The sample belongs to a study of cytomegalovirus exposure and HLA in healthy donors. Looking at the study overall: Sequencing of 150 million to 200 million T cells in an earlier analysis found 95 million to 120 million unique TCR beta sequences. Early release data held 80 million to 100 million unique TCRs from HLA-typed donors.

With 60 Vbeta and 13 Jbeta primers, the PCR was carried out. TCRdb's table, derived via immunoSEQ multiplex PCR, lists solely in-frame clones and lacks some. The table has some 130,000 clones, about three quarters seen once. Findings and limits, study-wide: A later analysis found most CMV-associated TCR beta chains apparently HLA-restricted. Solely CMV serostatus was available to characterize immune exposure.

This sequence joins TRBV28 and TRBJ2-7, with TRBD1 matching over 7 bases. This sequence originates from a woman aged 40 to 50 in good health and CMV-seronegative. Specimen: PBMCs. DNA for the CDR3: TGTGCCAGCAGCCCAGGGACAGAACTCTCCTACGAGCAGTACTTC. It codes for CASSPGTELSYEQYF.